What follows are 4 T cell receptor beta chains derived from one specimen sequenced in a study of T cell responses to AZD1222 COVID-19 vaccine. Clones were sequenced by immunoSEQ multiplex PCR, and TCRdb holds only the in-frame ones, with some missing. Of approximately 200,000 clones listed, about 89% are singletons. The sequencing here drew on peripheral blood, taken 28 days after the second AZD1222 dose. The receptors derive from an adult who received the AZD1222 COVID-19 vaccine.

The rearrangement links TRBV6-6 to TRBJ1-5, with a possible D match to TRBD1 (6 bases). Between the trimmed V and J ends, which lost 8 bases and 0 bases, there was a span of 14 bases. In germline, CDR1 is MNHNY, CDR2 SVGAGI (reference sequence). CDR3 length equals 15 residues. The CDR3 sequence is CASGSTGTSNQPQHF. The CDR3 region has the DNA TGTGCCAGCGGATCGACAGGTACTAGCAATCAGCCCCAGCATTTT.

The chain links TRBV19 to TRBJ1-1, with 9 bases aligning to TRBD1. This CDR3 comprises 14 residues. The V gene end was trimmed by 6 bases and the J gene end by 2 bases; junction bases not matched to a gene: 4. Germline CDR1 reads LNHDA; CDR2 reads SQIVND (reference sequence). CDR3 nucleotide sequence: TGTGCCAGTAGGCGACAGGGGGGAAACACTGAAGCTTTCTTT. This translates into CASRRQGGNTEAFF.

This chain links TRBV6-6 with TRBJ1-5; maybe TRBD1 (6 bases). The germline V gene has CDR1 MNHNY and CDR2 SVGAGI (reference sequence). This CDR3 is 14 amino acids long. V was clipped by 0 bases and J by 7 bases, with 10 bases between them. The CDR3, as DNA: TGTGCCAGCAGTTACTCGCAGGGGCCGCAGCCCCAGCATTTT. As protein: CASSYSQGPQPQHF.

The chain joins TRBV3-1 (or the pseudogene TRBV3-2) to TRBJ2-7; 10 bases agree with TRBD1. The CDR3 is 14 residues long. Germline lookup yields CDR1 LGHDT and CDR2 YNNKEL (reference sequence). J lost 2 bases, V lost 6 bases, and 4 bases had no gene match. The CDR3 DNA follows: TGTGCCAGCAGGCGACAGGGGGCTCCCTACGAGCAGTACTTC. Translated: CASRRQGAPYEQYF.